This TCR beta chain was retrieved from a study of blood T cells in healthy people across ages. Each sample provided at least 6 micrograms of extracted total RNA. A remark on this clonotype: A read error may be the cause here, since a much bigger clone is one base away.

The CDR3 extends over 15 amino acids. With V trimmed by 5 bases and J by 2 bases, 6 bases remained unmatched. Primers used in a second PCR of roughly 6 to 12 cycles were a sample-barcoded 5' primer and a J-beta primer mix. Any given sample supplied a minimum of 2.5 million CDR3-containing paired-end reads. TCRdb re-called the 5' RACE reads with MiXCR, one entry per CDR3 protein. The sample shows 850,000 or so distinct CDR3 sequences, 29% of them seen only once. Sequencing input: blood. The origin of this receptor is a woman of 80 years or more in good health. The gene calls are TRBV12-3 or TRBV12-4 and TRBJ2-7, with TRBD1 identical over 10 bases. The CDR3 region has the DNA TGTGCCAGCAGTGCAAGACAGGGGGCTACCTACGAGCAGTACTTC. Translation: CASSARQGATYEQYF.